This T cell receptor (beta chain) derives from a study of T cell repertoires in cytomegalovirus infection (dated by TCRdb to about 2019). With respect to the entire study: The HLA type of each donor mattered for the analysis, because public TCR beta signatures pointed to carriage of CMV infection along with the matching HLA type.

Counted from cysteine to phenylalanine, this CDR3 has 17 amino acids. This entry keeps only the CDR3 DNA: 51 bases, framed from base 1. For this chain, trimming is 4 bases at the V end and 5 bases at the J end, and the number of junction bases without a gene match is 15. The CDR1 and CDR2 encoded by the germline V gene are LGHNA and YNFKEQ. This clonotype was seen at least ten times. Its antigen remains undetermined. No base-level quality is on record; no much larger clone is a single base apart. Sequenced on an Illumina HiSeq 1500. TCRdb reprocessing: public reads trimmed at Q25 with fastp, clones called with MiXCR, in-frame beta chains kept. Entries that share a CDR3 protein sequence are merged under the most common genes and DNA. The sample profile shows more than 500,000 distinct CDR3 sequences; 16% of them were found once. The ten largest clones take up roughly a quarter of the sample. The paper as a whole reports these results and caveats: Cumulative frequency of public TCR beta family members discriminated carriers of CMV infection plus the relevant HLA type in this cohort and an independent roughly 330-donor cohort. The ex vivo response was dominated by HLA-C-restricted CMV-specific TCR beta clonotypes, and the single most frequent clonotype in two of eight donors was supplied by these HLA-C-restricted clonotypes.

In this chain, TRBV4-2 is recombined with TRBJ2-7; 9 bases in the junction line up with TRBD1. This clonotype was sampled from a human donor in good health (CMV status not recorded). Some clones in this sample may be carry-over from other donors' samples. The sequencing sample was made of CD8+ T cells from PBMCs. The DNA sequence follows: TGTGCCAGCAGCCCACGGTTCACCGGGACAGGGAAGGACGAGCAGTACTTC. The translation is CASSPRFTGTGKDEQYF.